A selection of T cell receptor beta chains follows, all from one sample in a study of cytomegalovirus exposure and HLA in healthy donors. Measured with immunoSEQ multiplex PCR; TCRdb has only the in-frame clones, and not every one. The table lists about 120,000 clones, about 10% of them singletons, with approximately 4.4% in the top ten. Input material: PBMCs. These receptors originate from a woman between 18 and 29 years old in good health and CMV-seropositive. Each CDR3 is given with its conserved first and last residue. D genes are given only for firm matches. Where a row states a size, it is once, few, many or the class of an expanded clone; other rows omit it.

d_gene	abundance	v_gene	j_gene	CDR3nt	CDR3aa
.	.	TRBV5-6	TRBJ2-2	TGTGCCAGCAGCTTGGTATGGTCAGCGGGGGAGCTGTTTTTT	CASSLVWSAGELFF
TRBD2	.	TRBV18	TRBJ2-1	TGTGCCAGCTCACGTGCTAGCGGGCTCTCCAATGAGCAGTTCTTC	CASSRASGLSNEQFF
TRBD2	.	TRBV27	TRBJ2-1	TGTGCCAGCAGGAGCCGGACTAGCGGCGACAATGAGCAGTTCTTC	CASRSRTSGDNEQFF
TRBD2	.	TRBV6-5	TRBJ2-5	TGTGCCAGCAGTCGAGCGGGAGTTGAGACCCAGTACTTC	CASSRAGVETQYF
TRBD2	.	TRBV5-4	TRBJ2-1	TGTGCCAGCAGCTCGCTAGCGGTGAATAACAATGAGCAGTTCTTC	CASSSLAVNNNEQFF
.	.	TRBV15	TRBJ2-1	TGTGCCACCTCAGGCGGAGGATACAATGAGCAGTTCTTC	CATSGGGYNEQFF
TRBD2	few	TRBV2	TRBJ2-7	TGTGCCAGCAGGGAGCGGGAGGGCCGTTACGAGCAGTACTTC	CASREREGRYEQYF
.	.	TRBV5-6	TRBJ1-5	TGTGCCAGCAGTCAGTCTGGGGGGAAACCCCAGCATTTT	CASSQSGGKPQHF
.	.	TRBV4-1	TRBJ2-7	TGCGCCAGCAGCCAAGAAAGCGACGGAAGGCCGTACTTC	CASSQESDGRPYF
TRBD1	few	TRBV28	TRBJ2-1	TGTGCCAGCAGTTTAATTAGGGGACAGGGGGCGCCCGTCAATGAGCAGTTCTTC	CASSLIRGQGAPVNEQFF
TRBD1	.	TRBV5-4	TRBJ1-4	TGTGCCAGCAGCTTGGGACAGGGAAATAATGAAAAACTGTTTTTT	CASSLGQGNNEKLFF
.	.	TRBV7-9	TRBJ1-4	TGTGCCAGCAGCACCGGGGTACGTGAAAAACTGTTTTTT	CASSTGVREKLFF
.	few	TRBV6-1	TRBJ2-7	TGTGCCAGCAGTGAAGGGTGGGAAGGACACCTCTCCTACGAGCAGTACTTC	CASSEGWEGHLSYEQYF
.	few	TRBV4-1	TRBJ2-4	TGCGCCAGCAGCCAAGAGAACAATTTTAACATTCAGTACTTC	CASSQENNFNIQYF
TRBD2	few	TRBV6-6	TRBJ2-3	TGTGCCAGCAGTTTAGCGGGGCCCACAGATACGCAGTATTTT	CASSLAGPTDTQYF
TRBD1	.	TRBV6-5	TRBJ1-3	TGTGCCAGCAGTACGGACAGGGGAGACACCATATATTTT	CASSTDRGDTIYF
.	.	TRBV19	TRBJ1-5	TGTGCCAGTAGTATAAGCGGAAATCAGCCCCAGCATTTT	CASSISGNQPQHF
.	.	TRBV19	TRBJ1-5	TGTGCCAGTAGTTCGGGGGTGTCTAGCAATCAGCCCCAGCATTTT	CASSSGVSSNQPQHF
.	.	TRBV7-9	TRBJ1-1	TGTGCCAGCAGCCGGTCAGGGTTAAACACTGAAGCTTTCTTT	CASSRSGLNTEAFF
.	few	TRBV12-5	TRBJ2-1	TGTGCTAGTGGTTCATCCTACAATGAGCAGTTCTTC	CASGSSYNEQFF
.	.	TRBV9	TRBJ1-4	TGTGCCAGCAGCTCGCGGGATGGGGTTGAAAAACTGTTTTTT	CASSSRDGVEKLFF
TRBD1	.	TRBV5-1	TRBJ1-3	TGCGCCAGCAGCCCGGGACAGGGTTCCTACTCTGGAAACACCATATATTTT	CASSPGQGSYSGNTIYF
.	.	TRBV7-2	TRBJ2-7	TGTGCCAGCAGCGACCCTGGGGGGGTAAGGGGGTACGAGCAGTACTTC	CASSDPGGVRGYEQYF
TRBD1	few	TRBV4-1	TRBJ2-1	TGCGCCAGCAGCCCCCGGACAGGGTATGAGCAGTTCTTC	CASSPRTGYEQFF
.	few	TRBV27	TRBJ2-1	TGTGCCAGCAGTGCAGGACTTCCTAATGAGCAGTTCTTC	CASSAGLPNEQFF
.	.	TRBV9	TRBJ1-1	TGTGCCAGCAGCCTAGAAGTGGGCGGGGAAGCTTTCTTT	CASSLEVGGEAFF
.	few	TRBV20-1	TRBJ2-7	TGCAGTGCCGGACCAGGGTACGAGCAGTACTTC	CSAGPGYEQYF
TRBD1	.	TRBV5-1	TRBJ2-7	TGCGCCAGCAGCGGGTGGAGGGACAGGGGATTCTACGAGCAGTACTTC	CASSGWRDRGFYEQYF
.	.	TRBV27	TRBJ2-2	TGTGCCAGCAGTCTTTACTTCACCGGGGAGCTGTTTTTT	CASSLYFTGELFF